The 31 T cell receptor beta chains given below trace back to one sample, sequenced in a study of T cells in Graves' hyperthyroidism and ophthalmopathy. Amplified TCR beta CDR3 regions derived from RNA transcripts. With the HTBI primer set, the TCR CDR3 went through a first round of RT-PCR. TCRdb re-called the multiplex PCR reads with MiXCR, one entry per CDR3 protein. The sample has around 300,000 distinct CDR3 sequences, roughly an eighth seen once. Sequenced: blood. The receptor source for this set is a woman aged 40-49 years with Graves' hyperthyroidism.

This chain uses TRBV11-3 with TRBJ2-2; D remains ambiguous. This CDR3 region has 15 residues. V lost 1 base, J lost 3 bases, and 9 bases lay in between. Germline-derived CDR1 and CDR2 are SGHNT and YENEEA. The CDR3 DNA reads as TGTGCCAGCAGCTTAGTTTCCACTTACACCGGGGAGCTGTTTTTT. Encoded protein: CASSLVSTYTGELFF. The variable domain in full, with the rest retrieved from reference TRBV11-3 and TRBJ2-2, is EAGVVQSPRYKIIEKKQPVAFWCNPISGHNTLYWYLQNLGQGPELLIRYENEEAVDDSQLPKDRFSAERLKGVDSTLKIQPAELGDSAVYLCASSLVSTYTGELFFGEGSRLTVL.

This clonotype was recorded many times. Written as DNA, the CDR3 is TGTGCTAGTGGTTTGGGGTCAGGGGGTATGCAAGAGACCCAGTACTTC. This codes for CASGLGSGGMQETQYF. The V gene is TRBV12-5, the J gene TRBJ2-5; TRBD1 aligns across 7 bases. The CDR3 loop spans 16 amino acids. V lost 1 base, J lost 2 bases, and 7 bases stayed unmatched. Germline CDR1 is LGHNT and CDR2 is FRNRAP. The full variable domain, in which reference TRBV12-5 and TRBJ2-5 provide the parts outside the CDR3, is DARVTQTPRHKVTEMGQEVTMRCQPILGHNTVFWYRQTMMQGLELLAYFRNRAPLDDSGMPKDRFSAEMPDATLATLKIQPSEPRDSAVYFCASGLGSGGMQETQYFGPGTRLLVL.

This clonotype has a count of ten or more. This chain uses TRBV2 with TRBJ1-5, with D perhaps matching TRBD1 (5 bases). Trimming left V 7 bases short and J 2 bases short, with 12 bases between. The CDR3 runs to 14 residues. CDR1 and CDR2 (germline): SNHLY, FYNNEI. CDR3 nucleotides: TGTGCCAGCAACAAGGGGCAGGGCAATCAGCCCCAGCATTTT. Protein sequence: CASNKGQGNQPQHF.

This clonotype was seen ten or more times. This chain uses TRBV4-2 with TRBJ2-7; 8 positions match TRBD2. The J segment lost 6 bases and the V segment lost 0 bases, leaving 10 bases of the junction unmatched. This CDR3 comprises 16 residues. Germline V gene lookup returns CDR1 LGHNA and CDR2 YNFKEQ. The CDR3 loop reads CASSQDGNRLAGEQYF. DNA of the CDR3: TGTGCCAGCAGCCAAGATGGGAACCGCCTAGCGGGCGAGCAGTACTTC.

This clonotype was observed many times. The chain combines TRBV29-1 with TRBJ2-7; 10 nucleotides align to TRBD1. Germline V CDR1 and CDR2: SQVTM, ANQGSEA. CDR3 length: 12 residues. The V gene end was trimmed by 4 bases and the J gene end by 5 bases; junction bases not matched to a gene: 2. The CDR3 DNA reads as TGCAGCGTTGGACAGGGGGCAAACGAGCAGTACTTC. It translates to CSVGQGANEQYF.

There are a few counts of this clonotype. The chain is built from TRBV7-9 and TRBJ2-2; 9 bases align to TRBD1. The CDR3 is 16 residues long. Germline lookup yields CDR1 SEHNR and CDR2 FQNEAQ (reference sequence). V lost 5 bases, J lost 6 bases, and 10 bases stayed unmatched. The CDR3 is CASSPPGQGIAGELFF. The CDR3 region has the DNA TGTGCCAGCAGCCCTCCGGGACAGGGTATAGCCGGGGAGCTGTTTTTT.

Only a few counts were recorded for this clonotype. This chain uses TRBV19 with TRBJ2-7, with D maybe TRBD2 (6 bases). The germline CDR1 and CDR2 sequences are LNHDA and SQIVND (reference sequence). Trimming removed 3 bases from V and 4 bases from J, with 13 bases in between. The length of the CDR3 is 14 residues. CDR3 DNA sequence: TGTGCCAGTAGTATTTCCGGGAGTATTTACGAGCAGTACTTC. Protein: CASSISGSIYEQYF.

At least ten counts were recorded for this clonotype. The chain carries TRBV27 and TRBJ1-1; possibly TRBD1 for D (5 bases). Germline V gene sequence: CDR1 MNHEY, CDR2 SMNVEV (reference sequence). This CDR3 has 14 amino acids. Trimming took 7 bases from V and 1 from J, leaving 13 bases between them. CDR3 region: CASTLSGANTEAFF. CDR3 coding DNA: TGTGCCAGCACTCTTAGTGGGGCGAACACTGAAGCTTTCTTT.

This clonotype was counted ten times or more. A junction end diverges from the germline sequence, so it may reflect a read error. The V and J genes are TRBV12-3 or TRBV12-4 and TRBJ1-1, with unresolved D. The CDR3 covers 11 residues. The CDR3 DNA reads TGTGCCAGCAGCTTAGGCACTGAAGCTTTCTTT. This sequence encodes CASSLGTEAFF.

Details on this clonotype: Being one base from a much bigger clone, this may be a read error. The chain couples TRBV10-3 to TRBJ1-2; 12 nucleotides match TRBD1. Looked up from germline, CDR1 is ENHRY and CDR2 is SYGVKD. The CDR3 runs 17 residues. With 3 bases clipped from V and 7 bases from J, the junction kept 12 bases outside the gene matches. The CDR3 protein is CAISDGTGGSIHGGYTF. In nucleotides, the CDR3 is TGTGCCATCAGTGACGGGACAGGGGGCAGTATACACGGTGGCTACACCTTC.

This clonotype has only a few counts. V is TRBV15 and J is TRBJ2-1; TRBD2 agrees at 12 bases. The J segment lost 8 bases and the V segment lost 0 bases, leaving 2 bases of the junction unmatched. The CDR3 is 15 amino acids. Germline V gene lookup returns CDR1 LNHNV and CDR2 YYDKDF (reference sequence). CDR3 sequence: CATSRDLAGGDEQFF. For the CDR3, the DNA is TGTGCCACCAGCAGAGATCTAGCGGGAGGGGATGAGCAGTTCTTC.

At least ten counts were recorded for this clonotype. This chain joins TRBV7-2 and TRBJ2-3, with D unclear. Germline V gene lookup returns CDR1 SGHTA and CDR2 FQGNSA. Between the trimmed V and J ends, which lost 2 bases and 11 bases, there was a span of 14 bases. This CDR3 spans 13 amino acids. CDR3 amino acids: CASSLRMRWEQYF. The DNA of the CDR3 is TGTGCCAGCAGCTTAAGAATGCGGTGGGAGCAGTATTTT.

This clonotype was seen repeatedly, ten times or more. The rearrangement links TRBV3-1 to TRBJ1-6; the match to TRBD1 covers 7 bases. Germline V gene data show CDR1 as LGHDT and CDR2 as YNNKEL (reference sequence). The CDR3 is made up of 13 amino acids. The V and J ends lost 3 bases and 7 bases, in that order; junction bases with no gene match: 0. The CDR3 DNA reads TGTGCCAGCAGCCAGGGACAGAATTCACCCCTCCACTTT. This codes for CASSQGQNSPLHF.

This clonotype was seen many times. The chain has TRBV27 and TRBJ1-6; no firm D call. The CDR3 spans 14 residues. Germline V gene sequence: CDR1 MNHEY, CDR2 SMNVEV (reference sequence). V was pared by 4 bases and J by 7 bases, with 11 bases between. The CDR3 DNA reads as TGTGCCAGCAGTTCCGCGGGCCAAAATTCACCCCTCCACTTT. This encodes CASSSAGQNSPLHF.

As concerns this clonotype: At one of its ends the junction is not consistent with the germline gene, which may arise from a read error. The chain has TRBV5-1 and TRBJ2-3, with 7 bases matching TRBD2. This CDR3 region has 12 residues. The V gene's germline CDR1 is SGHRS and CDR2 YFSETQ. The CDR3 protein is CASRSGGDTQYF. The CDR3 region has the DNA TGTGCCAGCAGATCCGGGGGGGATACGCAGTATTTT.

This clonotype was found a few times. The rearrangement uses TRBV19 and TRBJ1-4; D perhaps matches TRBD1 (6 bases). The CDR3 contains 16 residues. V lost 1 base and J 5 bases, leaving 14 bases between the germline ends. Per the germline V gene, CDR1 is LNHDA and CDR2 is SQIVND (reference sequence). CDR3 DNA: TGTGCCAGTAGTATAGGACCCGACAGGAGGAATGAAAAACTGTTTTTT. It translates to CASSIGPDRRNEKLFF.

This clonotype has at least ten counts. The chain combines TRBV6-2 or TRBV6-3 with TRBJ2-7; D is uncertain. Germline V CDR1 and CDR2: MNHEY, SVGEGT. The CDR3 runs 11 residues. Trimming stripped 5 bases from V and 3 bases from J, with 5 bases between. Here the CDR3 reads CASSRNYEQYF. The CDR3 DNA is TGTGCCAGCAGTCGCAACTACGAGCAGTACTTC.

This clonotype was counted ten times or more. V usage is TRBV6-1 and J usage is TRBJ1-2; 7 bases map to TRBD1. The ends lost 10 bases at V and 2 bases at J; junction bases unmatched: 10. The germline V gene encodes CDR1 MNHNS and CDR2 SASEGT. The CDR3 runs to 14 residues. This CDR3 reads CATRLGQRNYGYTF. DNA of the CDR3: TGTGCCACCCGCCTGGGACAGCGAAACTATGGCTACACCTTC.

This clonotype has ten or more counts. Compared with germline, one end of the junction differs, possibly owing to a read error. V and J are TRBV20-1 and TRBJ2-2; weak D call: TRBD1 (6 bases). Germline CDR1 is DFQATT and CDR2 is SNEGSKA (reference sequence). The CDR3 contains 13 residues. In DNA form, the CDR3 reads TGCAGTGCTAGGGACAGTCGCTCCGGGGAACTGTTTTTT. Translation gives CSARDSRSGELFF.

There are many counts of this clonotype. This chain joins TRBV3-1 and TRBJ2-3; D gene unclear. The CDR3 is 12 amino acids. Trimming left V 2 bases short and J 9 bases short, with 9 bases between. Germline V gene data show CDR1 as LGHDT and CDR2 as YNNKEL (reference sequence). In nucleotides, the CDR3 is TGTGCCAGCAGCCAATCCCTCGAGACGCAGTATTTT. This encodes CASSQSLETQYF.

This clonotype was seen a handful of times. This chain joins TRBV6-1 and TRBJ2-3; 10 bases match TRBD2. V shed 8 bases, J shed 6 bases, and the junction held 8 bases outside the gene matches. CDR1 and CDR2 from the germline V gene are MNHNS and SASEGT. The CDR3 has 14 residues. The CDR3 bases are TGTGCCAGCGGAGCGGGAGGGCCATTGGATACGCAGTATTTT. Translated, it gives CASGAGGPLDTQYF.

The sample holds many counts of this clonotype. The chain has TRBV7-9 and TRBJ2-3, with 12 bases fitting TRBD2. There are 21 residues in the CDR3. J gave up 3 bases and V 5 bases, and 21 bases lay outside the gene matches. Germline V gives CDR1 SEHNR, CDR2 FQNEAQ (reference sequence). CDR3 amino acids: CASSPPVGLAGGPLSTDTQYF. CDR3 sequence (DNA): TGTGCCAGCAGCCCGCCCGTGGGACTAGCGGGCGGACCTCTAAGTACAGATACGCAGTATTTT.

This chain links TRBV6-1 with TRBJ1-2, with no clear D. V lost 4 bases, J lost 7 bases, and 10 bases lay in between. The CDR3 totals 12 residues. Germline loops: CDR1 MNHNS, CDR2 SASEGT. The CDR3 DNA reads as TGTGCCAGCAGTGGGGGTCTGACTGGCTACACCTTC. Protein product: CASSGGLTGYTF.

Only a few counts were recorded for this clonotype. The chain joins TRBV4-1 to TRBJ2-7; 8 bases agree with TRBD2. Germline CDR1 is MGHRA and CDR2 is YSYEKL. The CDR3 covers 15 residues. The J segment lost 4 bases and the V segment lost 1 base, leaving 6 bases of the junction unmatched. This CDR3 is CASSQGVSGTYEQYF. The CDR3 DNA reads TGCGCCAGCAGCCAAGGCGTTAGCGGGACTTACGAGCAGTACTTC.

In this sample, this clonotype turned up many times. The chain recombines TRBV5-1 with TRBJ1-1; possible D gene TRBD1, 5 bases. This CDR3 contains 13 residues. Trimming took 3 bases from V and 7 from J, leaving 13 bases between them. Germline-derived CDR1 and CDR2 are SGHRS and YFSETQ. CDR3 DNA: TGCGCCAGCAGCTCCCCGCAGGGCGATGAAGCTTTCTTT. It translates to CASSSPQGDEAFF. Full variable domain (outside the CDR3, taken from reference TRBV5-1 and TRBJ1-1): KAGVTQTPRYLIKTRGQQVTLSCSPISGHRSVSWYQQTPGQGLQFLFEYFSETQRNKGNFPGRFSGRQFSNSRSEMNVSTLELGDSALYLCASSSPQGDEAFFGQGTRLTVV.

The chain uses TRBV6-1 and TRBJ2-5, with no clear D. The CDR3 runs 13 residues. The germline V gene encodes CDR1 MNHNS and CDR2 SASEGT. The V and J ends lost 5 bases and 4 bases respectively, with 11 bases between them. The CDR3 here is CASSYSVSETQYF. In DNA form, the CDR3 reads TGTGCCAGCAGTTACTCCGTCTCAGAGACCCAGTACTTC.

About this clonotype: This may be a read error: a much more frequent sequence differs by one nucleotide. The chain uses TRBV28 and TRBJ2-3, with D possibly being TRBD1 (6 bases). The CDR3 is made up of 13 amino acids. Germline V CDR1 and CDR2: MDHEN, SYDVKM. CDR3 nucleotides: TGTGCCAGCAGTCCCACCAACAGGGATACGCCGTATTTT. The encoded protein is CASSPTNRDTPYF.

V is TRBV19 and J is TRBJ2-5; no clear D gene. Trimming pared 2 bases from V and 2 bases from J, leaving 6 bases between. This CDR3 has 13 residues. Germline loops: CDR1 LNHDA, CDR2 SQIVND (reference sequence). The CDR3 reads CASSILGQETQYF. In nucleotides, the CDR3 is TGTGCCAGTAGTATACTTGGACAAGAGACCCAGTACTTC. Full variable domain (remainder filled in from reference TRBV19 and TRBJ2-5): DGGITQSPKYLFRKEGQNVTLSCEQNLNHDAMYWYRQDPGQGLRLIYYSQIVNDFQKGDIAEGYSVSREKKESFPLTVTSAQKNPTAFYLCASSILGQETQYFGPGTRLLVL.

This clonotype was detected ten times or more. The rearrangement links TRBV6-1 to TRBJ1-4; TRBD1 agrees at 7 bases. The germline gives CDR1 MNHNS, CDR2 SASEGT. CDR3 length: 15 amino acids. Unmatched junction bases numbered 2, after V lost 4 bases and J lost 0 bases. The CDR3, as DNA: TGTGCCAGCAGTGGACAGGGTACAACTAATGAAAAACTGTTTTTT. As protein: CASSGQGTTNEKLFF.

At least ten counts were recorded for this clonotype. For the CDR3, the DNA is TGTGCCAGCAGTATAGCGGTCTCCTACGAGCAGTACTTC. It yields the protein CASSIAVSYEQYF. The chain recombines TRBV28 with TRBJ2-7; a possible D gene is TRBD2 (6 bases). CDR1 is MDHEN and CDR2 is SYDVKM in the germline V gene. V was trimmed by 5 bases and J by 0 bases, leaving 8 bases between them. This CDR3 has 13 amino acids.

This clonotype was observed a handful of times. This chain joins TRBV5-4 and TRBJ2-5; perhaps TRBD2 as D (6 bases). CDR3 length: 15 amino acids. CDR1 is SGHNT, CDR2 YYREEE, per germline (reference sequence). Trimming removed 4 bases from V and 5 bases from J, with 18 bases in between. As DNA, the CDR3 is TGTGCCAGCAGCGGGGGAGGCTCCCTGGGGGAGACCCAGTACTTC. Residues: CASSGGGSLGETQYF.